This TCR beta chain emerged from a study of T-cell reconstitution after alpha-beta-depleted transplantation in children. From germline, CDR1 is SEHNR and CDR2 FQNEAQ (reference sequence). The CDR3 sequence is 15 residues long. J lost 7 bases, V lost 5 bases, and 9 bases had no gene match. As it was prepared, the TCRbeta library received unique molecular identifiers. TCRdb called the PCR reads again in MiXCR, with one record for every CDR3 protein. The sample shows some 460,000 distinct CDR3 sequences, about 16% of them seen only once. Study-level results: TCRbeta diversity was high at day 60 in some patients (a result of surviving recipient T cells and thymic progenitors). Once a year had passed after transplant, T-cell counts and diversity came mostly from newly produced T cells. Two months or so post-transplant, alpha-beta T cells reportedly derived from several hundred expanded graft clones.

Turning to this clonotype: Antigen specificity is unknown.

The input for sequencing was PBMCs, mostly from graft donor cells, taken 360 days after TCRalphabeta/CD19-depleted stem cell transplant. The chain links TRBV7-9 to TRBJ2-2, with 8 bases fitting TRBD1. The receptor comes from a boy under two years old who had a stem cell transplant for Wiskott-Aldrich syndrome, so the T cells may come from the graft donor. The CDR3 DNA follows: TGTGCCAGCAGCCCCTGGACAGGGCCACTCGGGGAGCTGTTTTTT. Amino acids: CASSPWTGPLGELFF.